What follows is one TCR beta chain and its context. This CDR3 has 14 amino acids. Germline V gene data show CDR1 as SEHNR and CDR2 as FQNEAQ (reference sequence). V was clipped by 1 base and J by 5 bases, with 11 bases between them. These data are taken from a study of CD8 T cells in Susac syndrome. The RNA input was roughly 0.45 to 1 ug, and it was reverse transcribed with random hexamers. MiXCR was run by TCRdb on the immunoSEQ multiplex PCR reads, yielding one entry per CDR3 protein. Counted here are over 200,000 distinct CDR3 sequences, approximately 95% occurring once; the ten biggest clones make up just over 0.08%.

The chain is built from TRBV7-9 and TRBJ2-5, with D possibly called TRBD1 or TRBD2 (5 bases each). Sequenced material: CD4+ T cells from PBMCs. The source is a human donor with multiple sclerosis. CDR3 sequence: CASSLDGRGETQYF. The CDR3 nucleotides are TGTGCCAGCAGCTTAGACGGTCGGGGCGAGACCCAGTACTTC.